At least ten counts were recorded for the clone carrying this TCR beta chain. Its specificity is unknown. This sample was taken from a study of T-cell reconstitution after alpha-beta-depleted transplantation in children. General study results and limits: Several hundred rapidly expanded clones from non-depleted graft cells reportedly supplied alpha-beta T cells about two months post-transplant. Newly made T cells mostly supplied T-cell counts and diversity one year after transplant. Day-60 TCRbeta diversity that was high in some patients was derived from surviving recipient T cells and thymic progenitors.

J gave up 2 bases and V 4 bases, and 7 bases lay outside the gene matches. This CDR3 has 16 residues. It was with unique molecular identifiers that the TCRbeta library was prepared. TCRdb used MiXCR to reprocess the PCR reads, holding one entry per CDR3 protein. The table lists some 260,000 distinct CDR3 sequences, approximately 24% of them singletons. This specimen consisted of PBMCs, mostly from graft donor cells, obtained 360 days after TCRalphabeta/CD19-depleted stem cell transplant. The receptor was derived from a female patient aged 2-10 years who had a stem cell transplant for congenital amegakaryocytic thrombocytopenia, so the T cells may come from the graft donor. The chain recombines TRBV12-3 or TRBV12-4 with TRBJ2-4; 8 positions agree with TRBD1. Here the CDR3 reads CASSYRTGSPKNIQYF. In nucleotides, the CDR3 is TGTGCCAGCAGTTACAGGACAGGGAGTCCCAAAAACATTCAGTACTTC.